The subject of this entry is one TCR beta chain. Its antigen is as yet unknown. The entry originates in a study of OX40 agonist ivuxolimab in advanced cancers. Across the study: Hepatocellular carcinoma, melanoma, renal cell or head and neck cancer affected the dose-escalation patients.

Produced via immunoSEQ multiplex PCR; TCRdb's table is partial and in-frame only. Here the sample spans around 70,000 clones, around 83% being singletons. V lost 5 bases to trimming and J lost 6 bases; unmatched junction nucleotides: 11. The CDR3 runs to 15 residues. The germline V gene encodes CDR1 MDHEN and CDR2 SYDVKM. Study-wide results and caveats: CD8+ T cells averaged more expanded clones than CD4+. Certain nonresponding patients likewise had low normalized T-cell clonal expansion.

The chain carries TRBV28 and TRBJ2-7, with TRBD1 matching over 9 bases. The source was CD4+ or CD8+ T cells sorted from blood, collected in a trial of the OX40 agonist ivuxolimab. This clonotype was obtained from an adult with an advanced solid tumor such as melanoma, head and neck, liver or kidney cancer. The CDR3 bases are TGTGCCAGCAGTGAACCCGGGGGGACAGGGCTCGAGCAGTACTTC. It yields the protein CASSEPGGTGLEQYF.